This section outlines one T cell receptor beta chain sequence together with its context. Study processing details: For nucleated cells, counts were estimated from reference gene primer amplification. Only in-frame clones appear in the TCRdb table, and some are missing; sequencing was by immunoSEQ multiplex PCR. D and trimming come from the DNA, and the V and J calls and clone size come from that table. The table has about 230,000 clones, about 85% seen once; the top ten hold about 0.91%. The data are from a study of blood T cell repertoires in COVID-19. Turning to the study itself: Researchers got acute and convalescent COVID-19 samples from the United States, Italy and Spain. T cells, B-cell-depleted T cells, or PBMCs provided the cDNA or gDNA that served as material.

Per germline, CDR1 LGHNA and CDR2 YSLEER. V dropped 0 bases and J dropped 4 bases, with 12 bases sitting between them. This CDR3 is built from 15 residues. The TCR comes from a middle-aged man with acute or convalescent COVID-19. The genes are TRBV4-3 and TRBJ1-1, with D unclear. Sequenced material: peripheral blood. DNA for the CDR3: TGCGCCAGCAGCCAAGAGAGTATCCGAGCCACTGAAGCTTTCTTT. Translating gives CASSQESIRATEAFF.